This entry lists 21 T cell receptor beta chains sequenced from one sample in a study of shared clonotypes between healthy human individuals. The protocol was immunoSEQ multiplex PCR, while the TCRdb copy is restricted to in-frame clones and leaves out a portion. This sample has roughly 2.5 million clones, with about 92% found just once. Sequencing was performed on naive CD4+ T cells sorted from blood. Subset specified: CD45RA+ positively selected. These receptors all stem from a man younger than 35 in good health.

The chain recombines TRBV5-6 with TRBJ2-7; D unresolved. The CDR3 covers 15 residues. The germline V gene encodes CDR1 SGHDT and CDR2 YYEEEE. V was clipped by 0 bases and J by 1 base, with 11 bases between them. The CDR3 DNA is TGTGCCAGCAGCTTGGTGCCAGGCACGTCCTACGAGCAGTACTTC. Its translation: CASSLVPGTSYEQYF. Together with reference TRBV5-6 and TRBJ2-7, the CDR3 gives the full variable domain: DAGVTQSPTHLIKTRGQQVTLRCSPKSGHDTVSWYQQALGQGPQFIFQYYEEEERQRGNFPDRFSGHQFPNYSSELNVNALLLGDSALYLCASSLVPGTSYEQYFGPGTRLTVT.

J is TRBJ2-2 and V is TRBV5-1, with 9 bases identical to TRBD1. The CDR3 covers 15 residues. With 3 bases clipped from V and 4 bases from J, the junction kept 4 bases outside the gene matches. Germline CDR1 SGHRS, CDR2 YFSETQ. The CDR3: CASSWGQGSTGELFF. The CDR3 DNA reads as TGCGCCAGCAGCTGGGGACAGGGAAGCACCGGGGAGCTGTTTTTT.

J is TRBJ1-2 and V is TRBV5-5, with 11 bases identical to TRBD1. The CDR3 length is 16 residues. J lost 8 bases, V lost 1 base, and 10 bases had no gene match. Per germline, CDR1 SGHKS and CDR2 YYEKEE (reference sequence). Written as DNA, the CDR3 is TGTGCCAGCAGCTTGACTTTCACGGGACAGGGGGTAGGCTACACCTTC. Its translation: CASSLTFTGQGVGYTF.

This chain links TRBV5-4 with TRBJ2-3; TRBD2 aligns across 8 bases. V lost 3 bases to trimming and J lost 6 bases; unmatched junction nucleotides: 3. The length of the CDR3 is 13 residues. Germline V gene data show CDR1 as SGHNT and CDR2 as YYREEE (reference sequence). CDR3 in amino acids: CASSYSGVDTQYF. CDR3 nucleotides: TGTGCCAGCAGCTATAGCGGGGTGGATACGCAGTATTTT.

Of note for this clone: Other DNA sequences in this specimen translate into the identical CDR3. V gene TRBV11-2 combines with J gene TRBJ2-5, with D perhaps matching TRBD1 (6 bases). CDR1 SGHAT and CDR2 FQNNGV come from the germline V gene. The CDR3 spans 13 residues. V lost 1 base, J lost 5 bases, and 8 bases lay in between. This chain's CDR3 is CASSLGQGETQYF. The CDR3 DNA is TGTGCCAGCAGCTTAGGGCAGGGGGAGACCCAGTACTTC.

This chain uses TRBV5-1 with TRBJ2-3; D perhaps matches TRBD2 (6 bases). The germline gives CDR1 SGHRS, CDR2 YFSETQ. CDR3 length: 16 amino acids. V was pared by 0 bases and J by 1 base, with 12 bases between. The CDR3 sequence: CASSLGGSSGTDTQYF. In DNA form, the CDR3 reads TGCGCCAGCAGCTTGGGAGGGTCTAGCGGCACAGATACGCAGTATTTT.

Only a few counts were recorded for this clone. The rearrangement joins TRBV7-2 to TRBJ1-6; D unclear. Germline V gives CDR1 SGHTA, CDR2 FQGNSA. This CDR3 is 13 amino acids long. V lost 1 base, J lost 7 bases, and 5 bases lay in between. The CDR3 DNA reads as TGTGCCAGCAGCTTAGGGGGAAATTCACCCCTCCACTTT. Translated: CASSLGGNSPLHF.

This clone appeared once. The V and J genes are TRBV7-2 and TRBJ2-7; the D call may be TRBD1 or TRBD2 (5 bases each). Germline V gene data show CDR1 as SGHTA and CDR2 as FQGNSA. The CDR3 has 15 amino acids. The V gene lost 1 base and the J gene lost 4 bases, with 14 bases spanning the gap. The CDR3 loop reads CASSLDLGAAYEQYF. CDR3 DNA sequence: TGTGCCAGCAGCTTAGACCTCGGGGCCGCTTACGAGCAGTACTTC.

The CDR3 DNA follows: TGTGCCAGCAGCGAAAGAAGGGGGGGGAGAGAGACCCAGTACTTC. Its protein product is CASSERRGGRETQYF. The chain uses TRBV7-9 and TRBJ2-5; D possibly corresponds to TRBD2 (7 bases). V was clipped by 5 bases and J by 4 bases, with 17 bases between them. The CDR3 extends over 15 amino acids. CDR1 SEHNR and CDR2 FQNEAQ come from the germline V gene (reference sequence).

Only one count was recorded for this clone. The CDR3 nucleotides read TGTGCCAGCAGCGTAGAGGCTCACCAGAACACCGGGGAGCTGTTTTTT. This codes for CASSVEAHQNTGELFF. The gene calls are TRBV9 and TRBJ2-2; D uncertain. The V end was cut by 0 bases, the J end by 1 base, with 10 bases between. Germline assignment: CDR1 SGDLS and CDR2 YYNGEE. The CDR3 has 16 residues.

As concerns this clone: Distinct nucleotide sequences in the sample also encode this CDR3. The chain carries TRBV10-3 and TRBJ2-1; unclear D gene. The CDR3 totals 14 residues. In germline, CDR1 is ENHRY, CDR2 SYGVKD. V was trimmed by 4 bases and J by 0 bases, leaving 7 bases between them. CDR3 sequence reads: CAISGQDSYNEQFF. Here the CDR3 DNA reads TGTGCCATCAGTGGGCAAGACTCCTACAATGAGCAGTTCTTC.

The count of this clone is one. The rearrangement links TRBV11-3 to TRBJ2-1, with 12 nucleotides matching TRBD2. This CDR3 is 14 amino acids long. With V trimmed by 5 bases and J by 6 bases, 2 bases remained unmatched. CDR1 and CDR2 (germline): SGHNT, YENEEA. CDR3 DNA sequence: TGTGCCAGCAGCATGGGACTAGCGGGCAATGAGCAGTTCTTC. Its translation: CASSMGLAGNEQFF. The complete variable domain, with remaining parts taken from reference TRBV11-3 and TRBJ2-1, reads EAGVVQSPRYKIIEKKQPVAFWCNPISGHNTLYWYLQNLGQGPELLIRYENEEAVDDSQLPKDRFSAERLKGVDSTLKIQPAELGDSAVYLCASSMGLAGNEQFFGPGTRLTVL.

The CDR3 loop is CASRHATLNGNTIYF. The CDR3, as DNA: TGTGCCAGCAGGCACGCGACCCTGAATGGAAACACCATATATTTT. This chain joins TRBV6-1 and TRBJ1-3, with D uncertain. The CDR3 spans 15 residues. Per the germline V gene, CDR1 is MNHNS and CDR2 is SASEGT. The V and J ends lost 6 bases and 3 bases respectively, with 15 bases between them.

This rearrangement joins TRBV6-6 to TRBJ2-2; 7 positions match TRBD1. This CDR3 is built from 14 residues. The V segment lost 6 bases and the J segment 6 bases; nucleotides outside the gene matches: 7. Germline V gives CDR1 MNHNY, CDR2 SVGAGI (reference sequence). DNA for the CDR3: TGTGCCAGCAGCGAAGGGACAGTCCCCGGGGAGCTGTTTTTT. Residues: CASSEGTVPGELFF.

V is TRBV21-1 and J is TRBJ1-5. TRBV21-1 is a listed pseudogene. The CDR3 length is 13 residues. The CDR3 bases are TGTGCCAGCAGCACCCACAAACCGGGGCCCCAGCATTTT. It translates to CASSTHKPGPQHF.

The rearrangement uses TRBV11-2 and TRBJ2-3; 9 bases match TRBD2. The V gene end was trimmed by 1 base and the J gene end by 2 bases; junction bases not matched to a gene: 4. The CDR3 spans 16 residues. CDR1 and CDR2 from the germline V gene are SGHAT and FQNNGV. The CDR3 protein is CASSLAGLATTDTQYF. CDR3 DNA sequence: TGTGCCAGCAGCTTAGCCGGACTAGCGACCACAGATACGCAGTATTTT.

The rearrangement joins TRBV6-5 to TRBJ2-1; 9 bases match TRBD2. The ends lost 2 bases at V and 6 bases at J; junction bases unmatched: 5. Germline V gives CDR1 MNHEY, CDR2 SVGAGI. The CDR3 runs to 15 residues. The CDR3 coding sequence is TGTGCCAGCAGTTACGGGGGTAGCGGGAGCAATGAGCAGTTCTTC. As protein: CASSYGGSGSNEQFF.

The rearrangement uses TRBV4-3 and TRBJ2-2; D is perhaps TRBD1 (5 bases). V dropped 5 bases and J dropped 1 base, with 14 bases sitting between them. The CDR3 totals 16 residues. Germline V CDR1 and CDR2: LGHNA, YSLEER. In DNA, the CDR3 is TGCGCCAGCAGCGGACGATCAGGGCTGAACACCGGGGAGCTGTTTTTT. Amino acid sequence: CASSGRSGLNTGELFF.

In regard to this clone: The sample contains more than one DNA sequence encoding this CDR3. This chain links TRBV5-1 with TRBJ2-3, with 13 bases fitting TRBD2. J was trimmed by 3 bases and V by 3 bases; bases with no gene match: 1. CDR1 SGHRS and CDR2 YFSETQ come from the germline V gene. The CDR3 covers 15 residues. CDR3 nucleotide sequence: TGCGCCAGCAGCTGGACTAGCGGGGGAACAGATACGCAGTATTTT. Translating it yields CASSWTSGGTDTQYF.

In DNA, the CDR3 is TGCGCCAGCAGCCATGCCCTAGCGGGAGCCTACAATGAGCAGTTCTTC. Translation: CASSHALAGAYNEQFF. This chain connects TRBV4-1 to TRBJ2-1; 10 bases line up with TRBD2. V lost 3 bases to trimming and J lost 2 bases; unmatched junction nucleotides: 4. Germline-derived CDR1 and CDR2 are MGHRA and YSYEKL. The CDR3 consists of 16 residues.

The chain uses TRBV5-1 and TRBJ2-3; no clear D. The germline V gene has CDR1 SGHRS and CDR2 YFSETQ. There are 12 residues in the CDR3. Trimming took off 4 bases at V and 3 bases at J, with 6 bases between the two ends. As DNA, the CDR3 is TGCGCCAGCAGCAAAAATACAGATACGCAGTATTTT. Translated, it gives CASSKNTDTQYF.